The subject of this entry is one TCR beta chain. This clone was counted a single time. This clone's antigen is unknown. Nothing much larger sits one base from this clone, and base qualities are not available. Each collaborating institution followed its own protocols to collect whole blood in K2EDTA tubes. For TCRbeta analysis, collaborators shipped samples in one of three forms: frozen whole blood, isolated PBMCs, or DNA extracted from either of those sample types. This sample was included in a study of blood T cell repertoires in COVID-19 (dated by TCRdb to the early 2020s). Regarding the study in general: The collaborator samples originated in the United States, Italy and Spain and spanned the acute and convalescent phases of COVID-19. Where available, HLA class I and class II types were obtained from metadata supplied by the sample provider rather than from assay-based typing. The samples were drawn from two sources: the first 160 participants of the ongoing ImmuneRACE study, and fewer than 1,500 subjects contributed by 6 global collaborators. Nearly every sample came with metadata listing a de-identified subject ID, COVID-19 status, age in years and sex. Subjects who had been exposed to COVID-19, were actively infected with it, or had recovered from it provided the deeply sampled blood TCRbeta repertoires that made up the dataset. The material from the prospective study consisted of cDNA or gDNA derived from T cells, B-cell-depleted T cells, or PBMCs. The repertoires were made available in a free public database intended to serve as a resource for research on the immune response to SARS-CoV-2.

TCRbeta CDR3 regions were amplified from genomic DNA using the immunoSEQ Assay, a bias-controlled multiplex PCR. The published analysis was carried out like this. Within the assay, amplification of reference gene primers was used to estimate how many nucleated cells each sample contained. To quantify the absolute abundance of each unique TCRbeta CDR3 rearrangement, sequence reads were collapsed and filtered. For each sample, productive Simpson clonality was calculated by taking the square root of Simpson's diversity index across productive rearrangements. Drawn from immuneACCESS, this table holds only the in-frame rearrangements with V and J called that TCRdb kept. Clones are partly lost; checked studies trace under half to an unresolved V gene and leave the rest unexplained. That table gives V, J and clone size, and the DNA gave D and trimming. For this sample the table gives about 140,000 clones, of which 81% were detected only once. Jointly, the top ten make up roughly 8.2% of the sample.

Broader findings and caveats from the paper: The amount of clinical and demographic metadata varied by source and participant and was provided uncurated.

Cut back by 4 bases and 3 bases, the V and J ends lie 16 bases apart. According to the germline V gene, CDR1 reads MGHRA and CDR2 reads YSYEKL. From cysteine to phenylalanine, the CDR3 is 16 amino acids long. Only the CDR3 part of the read is kept: 48 bases, read in frame from the first base. Sequencing was done on a sample of peripheral blood. The sequence was obtained from a human donor in a cohort sampled during active COVID-19. This chain is built from TRBV4-1 and TRBJ1-5; no D gene is confidently identified. The CDR3 reads as follows: CASSPRQAGVNQPQHF. The nucleotides are TGCGCCAGCAGCCCACGGCAGGCGGGCGTCAATCAGCCCCAGCATTTT.